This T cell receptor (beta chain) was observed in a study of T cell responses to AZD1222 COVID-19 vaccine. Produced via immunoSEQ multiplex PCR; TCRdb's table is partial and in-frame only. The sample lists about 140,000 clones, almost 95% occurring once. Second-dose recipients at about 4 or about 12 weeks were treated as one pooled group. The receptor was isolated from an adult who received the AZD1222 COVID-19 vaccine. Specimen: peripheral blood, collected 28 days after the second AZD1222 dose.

CDR3 in amino acids: CASSPPVVGREYGYTF. As DNA, the CDR3 is TGTGCCAGCTCACCACCGGTCGTAGGACGCGAGTATGGCTACACCTTC. The V gene is TRBV18, the J gene TRBJ1-2; D call uncertain. This CDR3 is built from 16 residues. The germline V and J ends were trimmed by 0 bases and 5 bases, with 16 bases remaining between them. Germline lookup yields CDR1 KGHSH and CDR2 LQKENI.